These T cell receptor beta chains were read from a single sample in a study of blood T cell repertoires in COVID-19. Sequencing was performed with immunoSEQ multiplex PCR; in TCRdb, only in-frame clones are kept and a portion is missing. The table shows about 69,000 clones, with over 75% occurring only once. Sample: peripheral blood. The receptors shown here come from an older man with acute or convalescent COVID-19. Both conserved end residues are part of each CDR3. A D gene is named only where the DNA matches it firmly. Not all rows give a size; the values are once, few, many and, for expanded clones, a class.

NA	NA	TRBV18	TRBJ2-7	CASSQSSLAGVLYF	TGTGCCAGCTCACAGTCGTCGCTGGCAGGGGTCTTGTACTTC
NA	NA	TRBV28	TRBJ1-4	CASRPQGLDSEKLFF	TGTGCCAGCAGACCTCAGGGGCTGGATAGTGAAAAACTGTTTTTT
TRBD2	NA	TRBV7-9	TRBJ2-1	CASSFTSGWEEQFF	TGTGCCAGCAGCTTCACTAGCGGGTGGGAAGAGCAGTTCTTC
TRBD2	NA	TRBV7-2	TRBJ2-7	CASSLASSGRMSYEQYF	TGTGCCAGCAGCTTAGCATCTAGCGGGAGGATGAGCTACGAGCAGTACTTC
NA	NA	TRBV29-1	TRBJ2-2	CSARRGTRNTGELFF	TGCAGCGCCCGACGTGGGACACGGAACACCGGGGAGCTGTTTTTT
TRBD1	NA	TRBV6-5	TRBJ1-2	CASSRGRNNYGYTF	TGTGCCAGCAGCAGGGGGCGGAATAACTATGGCTACACCTTC
NA	NA	TRBV2	TRBJ1-1	CASSSRDTWNTEAFF	TGTGCCAGCAGTTCCCGGGACACCTGGAACACTGAAGCTTTCTTT
TRBD1	NA	TRBV11-2	TRBJ2-1	CASSFNRGHYNEQFF	TGTGCCAGCAGCTTCAACAGGGGGCACTATAATGAGCAGTTCTTC
TRBD2	NA	TRBV9	TRBJ2-2	CASSVASGLAGGPSTGELFF	TGTGCCAGCAGCGTAGCAAGCGGACTAGCGGGAGGGCCGAGCACCGGGGAGCTGTTTTTT
NA	NA	TRBV6-5	TRBJ1-4	CASSSHGGGKLFF	TGTGCCAGCAGTTCCCACGGGGGGGGAAAACTGTTTTTT
TRBD1	NA	TRBV9	TRBJ1-5	CASSDRGGLGFQPQHF	TGTGCCAGCAGCGACAGGGGGGGATTGGGTTTTCAGCCCCAGCATTTT
TRBD1	NA	TRBV9	TRBJ1-1	CASSVASGTGGTEAFF	TGTGCCAGCAGCGTAGCCTCCGGGACAGGGGGGACTGAAGCTTTCTTT
TRBD2	NA	TRBV6-5	TRBJ2-1	CASSYGTSERSQFF	TGTGCCAGCAGTTACGGGACTAGCGAACGCTCGCAGTTCTTC
NA	NA	TRBV6-5	TRBJ1-1	CASSYSGGTEAFF	TGTGCCAGCAGTTACTCCGGGGGCACTGAAGCTTTCTTT
TRBD1	NA	TRBV10-3	TRBJ1-2	CAISTGRNYGYTF	TGTGCCATCTCGACAGGGAGGAACTATGGCTACACCTTC
NA	NA	TRBV30	TRBJ1-5	CAWTAGGGNQPQHF	TGTGCCTGGACGGCCGGGGGTGGCAATCAGCCCCAGCATTTT
TRBD1	NA	TRBV5-1	TRBJ1-1	CASSSGQGNTEAFF	TGCGCCAGCAGCTCCGGACAGGGGAACACTGAAGCTTTCTTT
TRBD1	NA	TRBV2	TRBJ1-1	CASTGQGNTEAFF	TGTGCCAGCACCGGACAGGGGAACACTGAAGCTTTCTTT
NA	few	TRBV3-1/TRBV3-2	TRBJ2-1	CASSHIGGGPWQFF	TGTGCCAGCAGCCACATAGGGGGGGGGCCCTGGCAGTTCTTC
NA	NA	TRBV7-6	TRBJ1-2	CASSPGVIYGYTF	TGTGCCAGCAGCCCCGGGGTAATCTATGGCTACACCTTC
NA	NA	TRBV3-1/TRBV3-2	TRBJ1-5	CASSQSRQLPQHF	TGTGCCAGCAGCCAATCCCGACAGCTGCCCCAGCATTTT
TRBD2	NA	TRBV6-5	TRBJ2-7	CASRTLTSGSHEQYF	TGTGCCAGCAGAACGCTTACTAGCGGGAGCCACGAGCAGTACTTC